The 2 T cell receptor beta chains below were found in one sample sequenced in a study of CD8 T cells in Susac syndrome. When the RNA was reverse transcribed, random hexamers were used with an input of about 0.5 to 1 ug. One entry per CDR3 protein, called by TCRdb with MiXCR from the immunoSEQ multiplex PCR reads. Here the sample spans 200,000 to 250,000 distinct CDR3 sequences, 95% being singletons. Sequencing was performed on CD4+ T cells from PBMCs. All receptors derive from a human donor with multiple sclerosis.

The chain combines TRBV12-3 or TRBV12-4 with TRBJ2-7; D might be TRBD1 or TRBD2, each matching 5 bases. Trimming stripped 5 bases from V and 0 bases from J, with 11 bases between. The CDR3 runs 14 residues. CDR3 loop: CASSLGDHSYEQYF. CDR3 coding DNA: TGTGCCAGCAGTCTGGGGGACCACTCCTACGAGCAGTACTTC.

The rearrangement joins TRBV30 to TRBJ2-1; TRBD2 aligns across 9 bases. The CDR3 spans 13 residues. Germline V gene lookup returns CDR1 GTSNPN and CDR2 SVGIG (reference sequence). The DNA for the CDR3 is TGTGCTGGGAGCGGGAGGATGGACAATGAGCAGTTCTTC. This sequence encodes CAGSGRMDNEQFF.